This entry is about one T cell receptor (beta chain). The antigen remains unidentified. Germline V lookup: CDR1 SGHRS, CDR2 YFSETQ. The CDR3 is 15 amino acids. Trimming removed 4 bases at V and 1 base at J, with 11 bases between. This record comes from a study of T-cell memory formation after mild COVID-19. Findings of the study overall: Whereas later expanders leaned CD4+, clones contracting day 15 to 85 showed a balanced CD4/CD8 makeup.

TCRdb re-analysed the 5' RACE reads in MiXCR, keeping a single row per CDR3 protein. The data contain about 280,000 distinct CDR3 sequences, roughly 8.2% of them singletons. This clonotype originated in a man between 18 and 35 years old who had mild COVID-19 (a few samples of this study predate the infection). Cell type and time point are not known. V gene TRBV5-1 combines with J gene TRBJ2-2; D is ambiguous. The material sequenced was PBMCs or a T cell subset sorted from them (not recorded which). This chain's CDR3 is CASSLRHLNTGELFF. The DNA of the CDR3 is TGCGCCAGCAGCCTTAGACATTTGAACACCGGGGAGCTGTTTTTT.